These T cell receptor beta chains were read from a single sample in a study of yellow fever vaccine responses in identical twins. Each CDR3 protein gets one entry after TCRdb re-called the RT-PCR reads with MiXCR. Of fewer than 6,000 distinct CDR3 sequences in the sample, about 82% were seen once. The sequenced sample was T cells from blood (PBMCs), unsorted or a sorted subset (not recorded which), obtained before or after yellow fever vaccination (not recorded which). These receptors originate from a young woman who received the yellow fever vaccine. The CDR3 runs from the conserved cysteine through the conserved F or W. The D gene is left open where the match is weak. Not every row has a clone size; where given, it reads once, few, many or a size class.

v_gene: TRBV7-9; abundance: NA; j_gene: TRBJ2-7; d_gene: TRBD2; CDR3aa: CASSFLTSGGSDEQYF; CDR3nt: TGTGCCAGCAGCTTTCTTACTAGCGGGGGGAGCGACGAGCAGTACTTC
v_gene: TRBV10-3; abundance: once; j_gene: TRBJ1-2; d_gene: TRBD1; CDR3aa: CAISEQQGNYGYTF; CDR3nt: TGTGCCATCAGTGAGCAACAGGGGAACTATGGCTACACCTTC
v_gene: TRBV6-1; abundance: NA; j_gene: TRBJ1-1; d_gene: NA; CDR3aa: CASNPGTAGTTEAFF; CDR3nt: TGTGCCAGCAACCCAGGAACGGCAGGGACCACTGAAGCTTTCTTT
v_gene: TRBV4-1; abundance: NA; j_gene: TRBJ2-5; d_gene: TRBD2; CDR3aa: CASSQEASGSPNQETQYF; CDR3nt: TGCGCCAGCAGCCAAGAAGCTAGCGGGAGCCCCAACCAAGAGACCCAGTACTTC
v_gene: TRBV10-1; abundance: NA; j_gene: TRBJ1-3; d_gene: NA; CDR3aa: CASSPGRHSGNTIYF; CDR3nt: TGCGCCAGCAGTCCAGGGCGACACTCTGGAAACACCATATATTTT
v_gene: TRBV4-3; abundance: NA; j_gene: TRBJ2-1; d_gene: NA; CDR3aa: CASSQGQGGYNEQFF; CDR3nt: TGCGCCAGCAGCCAGGGGCAGGGGGGCTACAATGAGCAGTTCTTC
v_gene: TRBV12-3/TRBV12-4; abundance: NA; j_gene: TRBJ2-4; d_gene: TRBD1; CDR3aa: CASSLARGPWTKNIQYF; CDR3nt: TGTGCCAGCAGTTTAGCCAGGGGGCCGTGGACCAAAAACATTCAGTACTTC
v_gene: TRBV15; abundance: NA; j_gene: TRBJ1-2; d_gene: TRBD1; CDR3aa: CATSTAGGVWYGYTF; CDR3nt: TGTGCCACCAGCACAGCAGGGGGCGTTTGGTATGGCTACACCTTC
v_gene: TRBV5-1; abundance: NA; j_gene: TRBJ2-5; d_gene: NA; CDR3aa: CASSPREGRETQYF; CDR3nt: TGCGCCAGCAGCCCCCGCGAGGGGAGGGAGACCCAGTACTTC
v_gene: TRBV23-1; abundance: NA; j_gene: TRBJ2-1; d_gene: NA; CDR3aa: CASSDLGFSSYNEQFF; CDR3nt: TGCGCCAGCTCCGATTTAGGATTTAGCTCCTACAATGAGCAGTTCTTC
v_gene: TRBV9; abundance: NA; j_gene: TRBJ1-1; d_gene: TRBD1; CDR3aa: CASSAQGTNTEAFF; CDR3nt: TGTGCCAGCAGTGCACAGGGGACGAACACTGAAGCTTTCTTT
v_gene: TRBV20-1; abundance: NA; j_gene: TRBJ2-1; d_gene: TRBD2; CDR3aa: CSASELAGGDREQFF; CDR3nt: TGCAGTGCTAGTGAACTAGCGGGAGGTGACCGTGAGCAGTTCTTC
v_gene: TRBV13; abundance: NA; j_gene: TRBJ2-5; d_gene: NA; CDR3aa: CASSLGDSGIQETQYF; CDR3nt: TGTGCCAGCAGCTTAGGCGATTCAGGAATCCAAGAGACCCAGTACTTC
v_gene: TRBV2; abundance: NA; j_gene: TRBJ1-1; d_gene: NA; CDR3aa: CASSEDTPRAFF; CDR3nt: TGTGCCAGCAGTGAAGACACCCCAAGAGCTTTCTTT
v_gene: TRBV29-1; abundance: NA; j_gene: TRBJ2-1; d_gene: TRBD1; CDR3aa: CSVPPRDRYNEQFF; CDR3nt: TGCAGCGTCCCACCCCGGGACAGGTACAATGAGCAGTTCTTC
v_gene: TRBV10-3; abundance: NA; j_gene: TRBJ2-5; d_gene: NA; CDR3aa: CAIRGQGQETQYF; CDR3nt: TGTGCCATTAGGGGACAAGGACAAGAGACCCAGTACTTC
v_gene: TRBV11-3; abundance: NA; j_gene: TRBJ2-3; d_gene: TRBD2; CDR3aa: CASSYGTRSTDTQYF; CDR3nt: TGTGCCAGCAGCTACGGGACTAGAAGCACAGATACGCAGTATTTT
v_gene: TRBV5-6; abundance: NA; j_gene: TRBJ2-3; d_gene: NA; CDR3aa: CASSLGLDTQYF; CDR3nt: TGTGCCAGCAGCTTGGGTCTAGATACGCAGTATTTT
v_gene: TRBV29-1; abundance: NA; j_gene: TRBJ2-3; d_gene: NA; CDR3aa: CSVGVGGGDTQYF; CDR3nt: TGCAGCGTTGGGGTCGGGGGAGGTGATACGCAGTATTTT
v_gene: TRBV10-3; abundance: NA; j_gene: TRBJ1-2; d_gene: NA; CDR3aa: CAISPDLNYGYTF; CDR3nt: TGTGCCATCTCTCCCGACCTTAACTATGGCTACACCTTC
v_gene: TRBV20-1; abundance: NA; j_gene: TRBJ2-2; d_gene: TRBD2; CDR3aa: CSARDPLAGNRNGELFF; CDR3nt: TGCAGTGCTAGAGATCCACTAGCGGGAAATCGGAACGGGGAGCTGTTTTTT
v_gene: TRBV12-3/TRBV12-4; abundance: once; j_gene: TRBJ2-3; d_gene: TRBD1; CDR3aa: CASSSSTGDRGPDTQYF; CDR3nt: TGTGCCAGCAGTTCCTCGACCGGGGACAGGGGGCCAGATACGCAGTATTTT
v_gene: TRBV4-3; abundance: NA; j_gene: TRBJ2-1; d_gene: TRBD2; CDR3aa: CASSQGRLAGSVEQFF; CDR3nt: TGCGCCAGCAGCCAAGGCCGGCTAGCGGGGTCGGTTGAGCAGTTCTTC
v_gene: TRBV11-3; abundance: NA; j_gene: TRBJ2-3; d_gene: TRBD2; CDR3aa: CASSFRTRGLARDTQYF; CDR3nt: TGTGCCAGCAGCTTCCGCACCCGCGGACTAGCTCGAGATACGCAGTATTTT
v_gene: TRBV5-1; abundance: NA; j_gene: TRBJ2-2; d_gene: NA; CDR3aa: CASSLVGPPGELFF; CDR3nt: TGCGCCAGCAGCTTGGTCGGACCCCCCGGGGAGCTGTTTTTT
v_gene: TRBV29-1; abundance: NA; j_gene: TRBJ1-1; d_gene: NA; CDR3aa: CSVQSFVTEAFF; CDR3nt: TGCAGCGTCCAAAGTTTTGTCACTGAAGCTTTCTTT
v_gene: TRBV13; abundance: NA; j_gene: TRBJ2-1; d_gene: TRBD1; CDR3aa: CASSLEWTGGFNEQFF; CDR3nt: TGTGCCAGCAGCTTAGAGTGGACAGGGGGTTTCAATGAGCAGTTCTTC
v_gene: TRBV7-2; abundance: NA; j_gene: TRBJ2-5; d_gene: NA; CDR3aa: CASSLLPRGTQYF; CDR3nt: TGTGCCAGCAGCTTATTGCCTAGGGGGACCCAGTACTTC
v_gene: TRBV7-9; abundance: NA; j_gene: TRBJ2-6; d_gene: NA; CDR3aa: CASSSGRSSGANVLTF; CDR3nt: TGTGCCAGCAGCTCGGGACGGAGCTCTGGGGCCAACGTCCTGACTTTC
v_gene: TRBV6-5; abundance: NA; j_gene: TRBJ2-7; d_gene: NA; CDR3aa: CASSYREKIYEQYF; CDR3nt: TGTGCCAGCAGTTACAGGGAAAAAATCTACGAGCAGTACTTC
v_gene: TRBV13; abundance: NA; j_gene: TRBJ2-3; d_gene: NA; CDR3aa: CASSEPRERATDTQYF; CDR3nt: TGTGCCAGCAGTGAACCCAGGGAGAGGGCTACAGATACGCAGTATTTT
v_gene: TRBV11-1; abundance: NA; j_gene: TRBJ2-7; d_gene: NA; CDR3aa: CASSFMWSEQYF; CDR3nt: TGTGCCAGCAGCTTTATGTGGAGTGAGCAGTACTTC
v_gene: TRBV7-2; abundance: NA; j_gene: TRBJ2-5; d_gene: TRBD2; CDR3aa: CASSLPASGGYQETQYF; CDR3nt: TGTGCCAGCAGCTTACCGGCTAGCGGGGGGTACCAAGAGACCCAGTACTTC
v_gene: TRBV5-6; abundance: NA; j_gene: TRBJ1-5; d_gene: NA; CDR3aa: CASSLEGDSNQPQHF; CDR3nt: TGTGCCAGCAGCTTGGAGGGTGATAGCAATCAGCCCCAGCATTTT
v_gene: TRBV20-1; abundance: once; j_gene: TRBJ2-2; d_gene: NA; CDR3aa: CSAWRGTNTGELFF; CDR3nt: TGCAGTGCATGGCGGGGTACGAACACCGGGGAGCTGTTTTTT
v_gene: TRBV2; abundance: NA; j_gene: TRBJ2-2; d_gene: NA; CDR3aa: CASRSEGPGELFF; CDR3nt: TGTGCCAGCCGCTCGGAGGGTCCCGGGGAGCTGTTTTTT
v_gene: TRBV6-2/TRBV6-3; abundance: NA; j_gene: TRBJ1-1; d_gene: NA; CDR3aa: CASSSGQRTDSEAFF; CDR3nt: TGTGCCAGCAGTTCCGGACAGAGGACAGACTCTGAAGCTTTCTTT
v_gene: TRBV14; abundance: NA; j_gene: TRBJ2-1; d_gene: TRBD2; CDR3aa: CASSHSRTSGSWDEQFF; CDR3nt: TGTGCCAGCAGCCACTCACGGACTAGCGGGAGTTGGGATGAGCAGTTCTTC
v_gene: TRBV29-1; abundance: NA; j_gene: TRBJ2-1; d_gene: NA; CDR3aa: CSADGSSYNEQFF; CDR3nt: TGCAGCGCTGACGGGAGCTCCTACAATGAGCAGTTCTTC
v_gene: TRBV5-1; abundance: NA; j_gene: TRBJ2-3; d_gene: TRBD2; CDR3aa: CASSLGLAGFTDTQYF; CDR3nt: TGCGCCAGCAGCTTGGGCCTAGCGGGGTTCACAGATACGCAGTATTTT